The T cell receptor beta chain described here comes from a study of cytomegalovirus exposure and HLA in healthy donors. Turning to the study itself: In a previous analysis, 120 million or so unique TCR beta sequences were found from some 180 million T cells.

This clone came up once. Its cognate antigen is unknown. From germline, CDR1 is SGDLS and CDR2 YYNGEE. V was pared by 0 bases and J by 8 bases, with 8 bases of the junction left unmatched. The CDR3 is made up of 15 amino acids. Regarding the study as a whole: For TCR beta chains, V- and J-gene trimming was later linked to a missense DCLRE1C variant. A later analysis showed that HLA-associated TCR beta chains had undergone more clonal expansion than equally common others. Most subjects had HLA-A and HLA-B alleles reportedly predicted accurately by TCR beta sequences.

A multiplex PCR was run with 60 Vbeta primers and 13 Jbeta primers. TCRdb's copy holds only in-frame clones and misses some; the assay was immunoSEQ multiplex PCR. Found here are under 130,000 clones, 65% to 85% of them singletons; the top ten hold around 6%. The clonotype comes from a male donor in good health and CMV-seronegative. Sequencing used PBMCs. J is TRBJ2-1 and V is TRBV9; 7 bases agree with TRBD2. Here the CDR3 reads CASSVGGGGRDEQFF. DNA of the CDR3: TGTGCCAGCAGCGTAGGGGGCGGGGGTAGAGATGAGCAGTTCTTC.